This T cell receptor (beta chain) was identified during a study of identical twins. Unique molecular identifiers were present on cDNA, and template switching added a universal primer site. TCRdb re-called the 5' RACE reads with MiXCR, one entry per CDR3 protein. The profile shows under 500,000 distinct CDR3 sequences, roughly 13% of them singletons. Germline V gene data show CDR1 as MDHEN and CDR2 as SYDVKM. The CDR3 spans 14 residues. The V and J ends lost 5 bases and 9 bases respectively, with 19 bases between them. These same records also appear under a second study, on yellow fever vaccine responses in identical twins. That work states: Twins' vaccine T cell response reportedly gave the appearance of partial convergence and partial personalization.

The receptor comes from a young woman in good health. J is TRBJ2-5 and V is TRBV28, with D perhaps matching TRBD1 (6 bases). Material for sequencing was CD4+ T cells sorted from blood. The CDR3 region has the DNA TGTGCCAGCAGTCTAAACAGGGCCCCAAGCTCCCAGTACTTC. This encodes CASSLNRAPSSQYF.